Below are 28 T cell receptor beta chains sequenced from a single sample in a study of blood T cell repertoires in COVID-19. TCRdb keeps only in-frame clones here, not all; method: immunoSEQ multiplex PCR. The data hold a few hundred thousand clones, with about four fifths observed a single time. Sequenced input: peripheral blood. These receptors were taken from a human donor with acute or convalescent COVID-19. The donor label of this sample is uncertain.

As for this clone: Within the sample, other DNA sequences also encode this same CDR3. The genes are TRBV28 and TRBJ2-3; D ambiguous. The germline V and J ends were trimmed by 2 bases and 5 bases, with 2 bases remaining between them. Germline CDR1 reads MDHEN; CDR2 reads SYDVKM. CDR3 size: 11 residues. CDR3 residues: CASSLRDTQYF. The CDR3 DNA is TGTGCCAGCAGTTTACGAGATACGCAGTATTTT.

The sample holds a few counts of this clone. The CDR3: CASSEDSPGELFF. The CDR3 region has the DNA TGTGCCAGCAGTGAGGACAGTCCCGGGGAGCTGTTTTTT. The rearrangement uses TRBV6-1 and TRBJ2-2; D perhaps matches TRBD1 (6 bases). Deletions cut 3 bases from V and 6 bases from J, with 8 bases between. Per the germline V gene, CDR1 is MNHNS and CDR2 is SASEGT. CDR3 size: 13 residues.

This rearrangement joins TRBV27 to TRBJ1-1; maybe TRBD1 (5 bases). This CDR3 is built from 14 residues. V was pared by 5 bases and J by 2 bases, with 12 bases between. In germline, CDR1 is MNHEY, CDR2 SMNVEV (reference sequence). This chain's CDR3 is CASSIYRSNTEAFF. CDR3 in DNA: TGTGCCAGCAGTATCTACAGGTCCAACACTGAAGCTTTCTTT.

The V and J genes are TRBV5-1 and TRBJ1-1; 9 nucleotides agree with TRBD1. The junction had 5 bases not matched to a gene; V was cut back by 4 bases and J by 1 base. This CDR3 has 15 residues. Germline values: CDR1 SGHRS, CDR2 YFSETQ. CDR3 protein: CASSPEGQGNTEAFF. The CDR3 DNA is TGCGCCAGCAGCCCGGAGGGACAGGGGAACACTGAAGCTTTCTTT.

The V call is TRBV6-5, the J call TRBJ2-3, with 8 bases that match TRBD2. This CDR3 has 13 residues. Germline CDR1 is MNHEY and CDR2 is SVGAGI. J was trimmed by 5 bases and V by 5 bases; bases with no gene match: 3. The CDR3: CASSRLAGDTQYF. CDR3 DNA: TGTGCCAGCAGTCGTCTAGCGGGAGATACGCAGTATTTT.

This rearrangement joins TRBV6-5 to TRBJ2-5; weak D call: TRBD2 (5 bases). V lost 0 bases, J lost 5 bases, and 10 bases lay in between. This CDR3 spans 14 amino acids. Germline lookup yields CDR1 MNHEY and CDR2 SVGAGI. CDR3 in amino acids: CASSYSASWETQYF. The CDR3, as DNA: TGTGCCAGCAGTTACTCTGCTAGCTGGGAGACCCAGTACTTC.

The count of this clone is one. The same CDR3 can be traced to other DNA sequences in this sample. The chain uses TRBV3-1 (or the pseudogene TRBV3-2) and TRBJ1-6, with D tentatively TRBD1 (5 bases). Germline V lookup: CDR1 LGHDT, CDR2 YNNKEL (reference sequence). V gave up 2 bases and J gave up 7 bases, with 9 bases separating them. The CDR3 is 14 amino acids. The CDR3 loop reads CASSQRGSNSPLHF. The CDR3, as DNA: TGTGCCAGCAGCCAACGGGGGAGCAATTCACCCCTCCACTTT.

The genes are TRBV6-1 and TRBJ2-4; possible D gene TRBD1, 6 bases. Germline CDR1 reads MNHNS; CDR2 reads SASEGT. CDR3 length: 12 residues. V dropped 1 base and J dropped 15 bases, with 13 bases sitting between them. CDR3 region: CASSEVGTFTYF. The CDR3 coding sequence is TGTGCCAGCAGTGAAGTGGGGACATTCACGTACTTC.

This clone was found a few times. The chain combines TRBV7-2 with TRBJ1-1; D uncertain. V was trimmed by 3 bases and J by 1 base, leaving 3 bases between them. This CDR3 is 12 amino acids long. The germline gives CDR1 SGHTA, CDR2 FQGNSA. CDR3 in amino acids: CASSFRNTEAFF. DNA of the CDR3: TGTGCCAGCAGCTTTAGGAACACTGAAGCTTTCTTT.

The chain recombines TRBV28 with TRBJ2-1; D gene uncertain. Germline CDR1 reads MDHEN; CDR2 reads SYDVKM. Trimming stripped 1 base from V and 0 bases from J, with 4 bases between. The length of the CDR3 is 14 residues. The DNA for the CDR3 is TGTGCCAGCAGTTTATCGGGCTCCTACAATGAGCAGTTCTTC. Translation: CASSLSGSYNEQFF.

The chain recombines TRBV5-1 with TRBJ2-1; the D is unclear. CDR3 length equals 11 residues. V was cut by 5 bases and J by 6 bases, with 6 bases left in between. Germline CDR1 SGHRS, CDR2 YFSETQ. CDR3 amino acids: CASSVFNEQFF. The CDR3 DNA sequence: TGCGCCAGCAGTGTCTTCAATGAGCAGTTCTTC.

J is TRBJ2-2 and V is TRBV5-6, with 8 bases fitting TRBD2. The CDR3 runs to 14 residues. J lost 6 bases, V lost 4 bases, and 5 bases had no gene match. Germline V gene sequence: CDR1 SGHDT, CDR2 YYEEEE. The DNA for the CDR3 is TGTGCCAGCAGCCCCAGCGGGAGCGCCGGGGAGCTGTTTTTT. Translation: CASSPSGSAGELFF.

This clone showed up just a few times. This chain uses TRBV10-2 with TRBJ1-1; 7 bases are a match to TRBD1. With 7 bases clipped from V and 4 bases from J, the junction kept 9 bases outside the gene matches. Germline assignment: CDR1 WSHSY and CDR2 SAAADI. CDR3 length: 14 amino acids. The chain's CDR3 is CASKVGGAGTEAFF. DNA for the CDR3: TGCGCCAGCAAAGTAGGGGGCGCTGGCACTGAAGCTTTCTTT.

V is TRBV27 and J is TRBJ2-5; D is perhaps TRBD2 (5 bases). The CDR3 is made up of 13 amino acids. Trimming removed 6 bases from V and 5 bases from J, with 13 bases in between. In germline, CDR1 is MNHEY, CDR2 SMNVEV (reference sequence). The DNA for the CDR3 is TGTGCCAGCAGAACGGCCGGGGAGGAGACCCAGTACTTC. This encodes CASRTAGEETQYF.

The chain links TRBV5-4 to TRBJ1-4; D may be TRBD1 (6 bases). CDR1 SGHNT and CDR2 YYREEE come from the germline V gene (reference sequence). The ends were cut back, 3 bases at V and 8 bases at J, with 14 bases in the middle. The CDR3 totals 14 residues. The CDR3 DNA is TGTGCCAGCAGCTCGGACAGTCTGAGCGAAAAACTGTTTTTT. It encodes CASSSDSLSEKLFF.

The chain carries TRBV10-2 and TRBJ1-2; perhaps TRBD1 as D (5 bases). In germline, CDR1 is WSHSY, CDR2 SAAADI. V lost 4 bases and J 8 bases, leaving 11 bases between the germline ends. This CDR3 has 12 amino acids. Here the CDR3 reads CASSVQGGGYTF. CDR3 bases: TGCGCCAGCAGTGTTCAGGGAGGGGGCTACACCTTC.

The V and J genes are TRBV5-5 and TRBJ1-2, with 8 bases fitting TRBD1. There are 14 residues in the CDR3. V shed 4 bases and J 1 base; nucleotides not matched to a gene: 3. Germline assignment: CDR1 SGHKS and CDR2 YYEKEE (reference sequence). DNA for the CDR3: TGTGCCAGCAGCCACAGGGGGGATAACTATGGCTACACCTTC. This sequence encodes CASSHRGDNYGYTF. The full variable domain, in which reference TRBV5-5 and TRBJ1-2 provide the parts outside the CDR3, is DAGVTQSPTHLIKTRGQQVTLRCSPISGHKSVSWYQQVLGQGPQFIFQYYEKEERGRGNFPDRFSARQFPNYSSELNVNALLLGDSALYLCASSHRGDNYGYTFGSGTRLTVV.

Concerning this clone itself: Germline and junction disagree at one end, which may indicate a read error. This rearrangement joins TRBV29-1 to TRBJ1-2, with 9 positions matching TRBD1. The CDR3 runs 15 residues. Germline CDR1 is SQVTM and CDR2 is ANQGSEA. The CDR3: CRVDPTGGGYYGYTF. The CDR3 DNA follows: TGCAGAGTTGACCCGACAGGGGGAGGTTATTATGGCTACACCTTC.

The chain joins TRBV4-1 to TRBJ1-5; 10 bases line up with TRBD1. V shed 7 bases, J shed 7 bases, and the junction held 13 bases outside the gene matches. The CDR3 extends over 16 amino acids. Per the germline V gene, CDR1 is MGHRA and CDR2 is YSYEKL. CDR3 sequence reads: CASNDPGQGLGQPQHF. The CDR3 bases are TGCGCCAGCAACGATCCGGGACAGGGGTTGGGGCAGCCCCAGCATTTT.

This CDR3 reads CASSSGRGGVNEQFF. The DNA of the CDR3 is TGTGCCAGCAGTTCCGGAAGGGGAGGTGTCAATGAGCAGTTCTTC. This chain links TRBV6-2 or TRBV6-3 with TRBJ2-1, with TRBD2 as a possible D gene (6 bases). Trimming removed 4 bases at V and 6 bases at J, with 16 bases between. This CDR3 has 15 residues. Germline V gene sequence: CDR1 MNHEY, CDR2 SVGEGT.

This clone was picked up one time. The genes are TRBV6-2 or TRBV6-3 and TRBJ1-3, with D maybe TRBD1 (5 bases). This CDR3 is built from 14 residues. The V end was cut by 5 bases, the J end by 8 bases, with 16 bases between. The germline gives CDR1 MNHEY, CDR2 SVGEGT. This CDR3 is CASSLQGYRDTIYF. In DNA form, the CDR3 reads TGTGCCAGCAGTCTCCAGGGATATAGAGACACCATATATTTT.

The V call is TRBV11-2, the J call TRBJ2-7; no firm D call. Germline values: CDR1 SGHAT, CDR2 FQNNGV. Trimming removed 1 base at V and 7 bases at J, with 20 bases between. The CDR3 is made up of 16 amino acids. CDR3 nucleotides: TGTGCCAGCAGCTTAGTTGAGCTGACCCGCACCAGGGAGCAGTACTTC. Amino acid sequence: CASSLVELTRTREQYF.

CDR3 coding DNA: TGTGCCAGCAGCCAGGGAAGGACAGCTGTGGGTATCAATGAGCAGTTCTTC. Translation: CASSQGRTAVGINEQFF. The chain couples TRBV4-2 to TRBJ2-1; D is possibly TRBD1 (6 bases). V shed 3 bases and J shed 6 bases, with 21 bases lying between them. The CDR3 has 17 amino acids. Germline V gene data show CDR1 as LGHNA and CDR2 as YNFKEQ.

The V gene is TRBV5-1, the J gene TRBJ2-5; D is uncertain. The CDR3 is made up of 14 amino acids. Germline assignment: CDR1 SGHRS and CDR2 YFSETQ. The V end was cut by 0 bases, the J end by 0 bases, with 6 bases between. The CDR3 sequence is CASSLGGNQETQYF. The CDR3 nucleotides are TGCGCCAGCAGCTTGGGCGGAAACCAAGAGACCCAGTACTTC.

J is TRBJ1-3 and V is TRBV4-1; TRBD1 matches 9 bases. V was pared by 3 bases and J by 0 bases, with 3 bases of the junction left unmatched. The CDR3 consists of 16 residues. CDR1 MGHRA and CDR2 YSYEKL come from the germline V gene. Here the CDR3 reads CASSQGTGSSGNTIYF. DNA of the CDR3: TGCGCCAGCAGCCAGGGGACAGGGAGCTCTGGAAACACCATATATTTT.

This chain links TRBV6-6 with TRBJ1-2; TRBD1 matches at 8 bases. With V trimmed by 5 bases and J by 8 bases, 13 bases remained unmatched. Germline CDR1 MNHNY, CDR2 SVGAGI (reference sequence). This CDR3 has 15 amino acids. CDR3: CASSPTLVRGPGYTF. The CDR3 nucleotides are TGTGCCAGCAGTCCGACCTTAGTCAGGGGGCCCGGCTACACCTTC.

The chain uses TRBV5-6 and TRBJ1-6; D is possibly TRBD1 (5 bases). V dropped 1 base and J dropped 7 bases, with 12 bases sitting between them. CDR3 length: 15 residues. The germline V gene encodes CDR1 SGHDT and CDR2 YYEEEE. The CDR3 loop reads CASSLFQGVNSPLHF. CDR3 bases: TGTGCCAGCAGCTTGTTTCAGGGTGTCAATTCACCCCTCCACTTT.

The chain recombines TRBV4-1 with TRBJ1-6; TRBD1 is a possible D gene (5 bases). The length of the CDR3 is 17 residues. In germline, CDR1 is MGHRA, CDR2 YSYEKL. Trimming shortened V by 4 bases and J by 7 bases, and 20 bases separated the two germline ends. CDR3 sequence reads: CASSREPSGSGNSPLHF. The CDR3 nucleotides read TGCGCCAGCAGCCGAGAACCCTCAGGGAGCGGGAATTCACCCCTCCACTTT.